This record looks at one T cell receptor beta chain sequence and its context. Its antigen remains unidentified. It has no much larger one-base neighbor in the sample; base qualities were not kept. In Seattle, one collaborating source enrolled patients while the infection was active and tracked those patients longitudinally over the course of disease. The collaborating institutions used their own protocols to collect whole blood in K2EDTA tubes. For TCRbeta analysis, collaborators shipped samples as frozen whole blood, isolated PBMCs, or DNA extracted from either of those sample types. The CDR3 goes from the cysteine to the phenylalanine over 13 residues. The retained sequence is limited to the CDR3, 39 bases, with the frame set at the first base. Between the V and J ends, shortened by 5 bases and 7 bases respectively, the junction contains 14 bases. This entry belongs to a study of blood T cell repertoires in COVID-19 (dated by TCRdb to 2020 to 2022). Background for the entire study: Samples covering the acute and convalescent phases of COVID-19 were provided by collaborators in the United States, Italy and Spain. The material from the prospective study consisted of cDNA or gDNA derived from T cells, B-cell-depleted T cells, or PBMCs. Subjects who had been exposed to COVID-19, were actively infected with it, or had recovered from it provided the deeply sampled blood TCRbeta repertoires that made up the dataset. The repertoires were made available in a free public database intended to serve as a resource for research on the immune response to SARS-CoV-2. The samples were drawn from two sources: the first 160 participants of the ongoing ImmuneRACE study, and some 1,300 subjects contributed by 6 global collaborators. Sample metadata almost always included a de-identified subject ID, COVID-19 status, age in years and sex. Where available, HLA class I and class II types were obtained from metadata supplied by the sample provider rather than from assay-based typing.

Overall results and qualifications from the work: The amount of clinical and demographic metadata varied by source and participant and was provided uncurated.

The immunoSEQ Assay, a bias-controlled multiplex PCR, was used to amplify TCRbeta CDR3 regions from genomic DNA. From the authors' description of their analysis: Within the assay, amplification of reference gene primers was used to estimate how many nucleated cells each sample contained. To quantify the absolute abundance of each unique TCRbeta CDR3 rearrangement, sequence reads were collapsed and filtered. Productive Simpson clonality was computed per sample as the square root of Simpson's diversity index over productive rearrangements. This immuneACCESS table, as held by TCRdb, lists in-frame sequences with V and J called but not all clones. Of the missing ones, under half trace to an unresolved V gene in checked studies; the others have no known cause. The DNA gave D and trimming, while V, J and clone size come from that table. Across this sample there are some 130,000 clones, with around 86% seen only once. The top ten clonotypes cover roughly 10% of the sample.

Sample: peripheral blood. Rearrangement joined TRBV12-3 or TRBV12-4 to TRBJ1-1; no D gene call is confident. The TCR comes from a woman aged 70-85 years with COVID-19, enrolled during active disease. The CDR3 region: CASSASPGGEAFF. The DNA sequence reads TGTGCCAGCAGTGCTAGCCCAGGAGGTGAAGCTTTCTTT.